These T cell receptor beta chains were read from a single sample in a study of cytomegalovirus exposure and HLA in healthy donors. The repertoire was sequenced with immunoSEQ multiplex PCR; TCRdb's copy has only in-frame clones and lacks some. The top ten hold 1.5% to 1.7% of the sample, which has 150,000 to 200,000 clones, over 80% seen once. The sequenced sample was PBMCs. Every receptor here comes from a man in his forties in good health and CMV-seronegative. CDR3s include the opening cysteine and the closing phenylalanine or tryptophan. A D gene is named only where the DNA matches it firmly. Clone size is given for some rows only: seen once, a few or many times, or a class if the clone is expanded.

clone size: -; J gene: TRBJ2-3; D gene: -; V gene: TRBV27; CDR3 protein: CASSPSRTSTDTQYF; CDR3 DNA: TGTGCCAGCAGCCCATCTCGGACTAGCACAGATACGCAGTATTTT
clone size: -; J gene: TRBJ2-7; D gene: TRBD1; V gene: TRBV15; CDR3 protein: CATSGLWTGSMNEQYF; CDR3 DNA: TGTGCCACCAGCGGCCTTTGGACAGGGTCTATGAACGAGCAGTACTTC
clone size: -; J gene: TRBJ1-1; D gene: -; V gene: TRBV4-2; CDR3 protein: CASSHGDFEGRAFF; CDR3 DNA: TGTGCCAGCAGCCATGGAGATTTCGAGGGTCGAGCTTTCTTT
clone size: -; J gene: TRBJ2-3; D gene: TRBD2; V gene: TRBV10-3; CDR3 protein: CAISESTSGESTDTQYF; CDR3 DNA: TGTGCCATCAGTGAGTCGACTAGCGGGGAATCCACAGATACGCAGTATTTT
clone size: -; J gene: TRBJ2-3; D gene: -; V gene: TRBV7-2; CDR3 protein: CASGGWGQDTDTQYF; CDR3 DNA: TGTGCCAGCGGAGGTTGGGGGCAGGATACAGATACGCAGTATTTT
clone size: -; J gene: TRBJ1-1; D gene: TRBD1; V gene: TRBV28; CDR3 protein: CASRRTGGTEAFF; CDR3 DNA: TGTGCCAGCAGACGGACAGGGGGCACTGAAGCTTTCTTT
clone size: -; J gene: TRBJ1-6; D gene: TRBD1; V gene: TRBV10-3; CDR3 protein: CAISPGQAPYSPLHF; CDR3 DNA: TGTGCCATCAGCCCGGGACAGGCACCTTATTCACCCCTCCACTTT
clone size: -; J gene: TRBJ1-4; D gene: -; V gene: TRBV7-2; CDR3 protein: CASSLGGGRAGEKLFF; CDR3 DNA: TGTGCCAGCAGCCTCGGTGGGGGCAGGGCAGGTGAAAAACTGTTTTTT
clone size: few; J gene: TRBJ2-7; D gene: TRBD1; V gene: TRBV5-1; CDR3 protein: CASSSITRQGEQYF; CDR3 DNA: TGCGCCAGCAGCTCGATCACTCGACAGGGAGAGCAGTACTTC
clone size: -; J gene: TRBJ2-5; D gene: TRBD1; V gene: TRBV11-3; CDR3 protein: CASSLVGTGTQETQYF; CDR3 DNA: TGTGCCAGCAGCCTAGTCGGGACAGGGACCCAAGAGACCCAGTACTTC
clone size: -; J gene: TRBJ2-7; D gene: TRBD1; V gene: TRBV5-4; CDR3 protein: CASSSARGDRAQYF; CDR3 DNA: TGTGCCAGCAGCTCAGCCAGGGGGGACAGGGCGCAGTACTTC
clone size: -; J gene: TRBJ2-1; D gene: TRBD2; V gene: TRBV6-1; CDR3 protein: CASSASLAGVRNEQFF; CDR3 DNA: TGTGCCAGCAGTGCATCACTAGCGGGGGTTCGGAATGAGCAGTTCTTC
clone size: -; J gene: TRBJ1-2; D gene: -; V gene: TRBV9; CDR3 protein: CASSPAEVGGYTF; CDR3 DNA: TGTGCCAGCAGCCCGGCTGAGGTCGGTGGCTACACCTTC
clone size: once; J gene: TRBJ1-2; D gene: -; V gene: TRBV6-5; CDR3 protein: CASSYSGAGYTF; CDR3 DNA: TGTGCCAGCAGTTACTCAGGGGCTGGCTACACCTTC
clone size: -; J gene: TRBJ2-2; D gene: -; V gene: TRBV29-1; CDR3 protein: CSVGGGELFF; CDR3 DNA: TGCAGCGTTGGAGGCGGGGAGCTGTTTTTT
clone size: few; J gene: TRBJ2-1; D gene: -; V gene: TRBV9; CDR3 protein: CASSSTRGAGGNEQFF; CDR3 DNA: TGTGCCAGCAGCTCGACTCGGGGGGCCGGGGGCAATGAGCAGTTCTTC
clone size: few; J gene: TRBJ1-6; D gene: TRBD1; V gene: TRBV6-1; CDR3 protein: CASSASGTGGLGNSPLHF; CDR3 DNA: TGTGCCAGCAGTGCTTCCGGGACAGGGGGTCTTGGGAATTCACCCCTCCACTTT
clone size: -; J gene: TRBJ1-2; D gene: -; V gene: TRBV7-9; CDR3 protein: CASRFPGATDYGYTF; CDR3 DNA: TGTGCCAGCAGATTTCCGGGAGCCACGGACTATGGCTACACCTTC
clone size: -; J gene: TRBJ1-5; D gene: -; V gene: TRBV4-3; CDR3 protein: CASSQAAGGSNQPQHF; CDR3 DNA: TGCGCCAGCAGCCAAGCGGCAGGAGGCAGCAATCAGCCCCAGCATTTT
clone size: few; J gene: TRBJ1-3; D gene: -; V gene: TRBV15; CDR3 protein: CATSRDRLAGNTIYF; CDR3 DNA: TGTGCCACCAGCAGAGACAGACTAGCTGGAAACACCATATATTTT
clone size: -; J gene: TRBJ2-7; D gene: TRBD1; V gene: TRBV6-5; CDR3 protein: CASSRQGGAYEQYF; CDR3 DNA: TGTGCCAGCAGTAGACAGGGGGGTGCCTACGAGCAGTACTTC
clone size: -; J gene: TRBJ2-2; D gene: -; V gene: TRBV4-1; CDR3 protein: CASSQEYSRELFF; CDR3 DNA: TGCGCCAGCAGCCAGGAATATTCGAGGGAACTGTTTTTT